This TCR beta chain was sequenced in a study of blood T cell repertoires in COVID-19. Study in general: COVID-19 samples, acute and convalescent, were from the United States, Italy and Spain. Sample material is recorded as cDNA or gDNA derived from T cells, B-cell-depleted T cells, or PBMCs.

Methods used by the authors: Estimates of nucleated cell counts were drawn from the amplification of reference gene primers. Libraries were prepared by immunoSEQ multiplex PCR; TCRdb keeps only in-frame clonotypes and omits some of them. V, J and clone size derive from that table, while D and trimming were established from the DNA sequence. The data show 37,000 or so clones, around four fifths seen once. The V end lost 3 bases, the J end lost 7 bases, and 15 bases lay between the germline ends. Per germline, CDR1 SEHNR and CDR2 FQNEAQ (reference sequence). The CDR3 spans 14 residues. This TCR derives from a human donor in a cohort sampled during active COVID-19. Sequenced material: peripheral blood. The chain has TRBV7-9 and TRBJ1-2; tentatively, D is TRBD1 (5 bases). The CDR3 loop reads CASSLGGRDVGYTF. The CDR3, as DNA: TGTGCCAGCAGCTTGGGAGGCAGGGACGTTGGCTACACCTTC.